The 6 T cell receptor beta chains reported below all come from one sample, sequenced in a study of blood T cell repertoires in COVID-19. The assay was immunoSEQ multiplex PCR, and TCRdb's table has in-frame clones only and misses some. The profile shows around 470,000 clones, 80% to 90% of them singletons. Sequences were obtained from peripheral blood. These receptors came from a young man with COVID-19, enrolled during active disease.

CDR3 residues: CASSAGEGAYRETQYF. CDR3 DNA sequence: TGTGCCAGCAGCGCGGGAGAGGGGGCGTATCGAGAGACCCAGTACTTC. The J gene is TRBJ2-5, the V gene TRBV9; possible D gene TRBD1, 7 bases. V was clipped by 3 bases and J by 4 bases, with 19 bases between them. The CDR3 spans 16 residues. Per germline, CDR1 SGDLS and CDR2 YYNGEE. The complete variable domain, with remaining parts taken from reference TRBV9 and TRBJ2-5, reads DSGVTQTPKHLITATGQRVTLRCSPRSGDLSVYWYQQSLDQGLQFLIQYYNGEERAKGNILERFSAQQFPDLHSELNLSSLELGDSALYFCASSAGEGAYRETQYFGPGTRLLVL.

V gene TRBV12-3 or TRBV12-4 combines with J gene TRBJ2-1; D gene uncertain. V lost 7 bases to trimming and J lost 0 bases, with 4 bases between them. The CDR3 consists of 12 residues. CDR3 bases: TGTGCCAGCACCCGCTCCTACAATGAGCAGTTCTTC. Its translation: CASTRSYNEQFF.

The chain is built from TRBV6-5 and TRBJ2-1; the match to TRBD2 covers 7 bases. Trimming cost V 4 bases and J 5 bases; bases outside gene matches: 2. Looked up from germline, CDR1 is MNHEY and CDR2 is SVGAGI. The CDR3 is 13 residues long. CDR3 bases: TGTGCCAGCAGTTGGGCGGGGGACAATGAGCAGTTCTTC. This encodes CASSWAGDNEQFF.

V and J are TRBV3-1 (or the pseudogene TRBV3-2) and TRBJ1-2, with TRBD1 identical over 7 bases. This CDR3 has 14 amino acids. Germline CDR1 reads LGHDT; CDR2 reads YNNKEL (reference sequence). V shed 5 bases and J 4 bases; nucleotides not matched to a gene: 7. CDR3 sequence reads: CASSAYRGSYGYTF. In DNA form, the CDR3 reads TGTGCCAGCAGCGCCTACAGGGGTAGCTATGGCTACACCTTC.

V is TRBV6-5 and J is TRBJ1-1; 7 bases line up with TRBD1. J gave up 1 base and V 4 bases, and 6 bases lay outside the gene matches. Germline CDR1 is MNHEY and CDR2 is SVGAGI. The CDR3 has 15 residues. The CDR3 here is CASSFSYRGNTEAFF. CDR3 nucleotide sequence: TGTGCCAGCAGTTTTTCTTACAGGGGGAACACTGAAGCTTTCTTT.

V usage is TRBV4-1 and J usage is TRBJ2-3; a weak D match, TRBD2 (5 bases). Germline V gene sequence: CDR1 MGHRA, CDR2 YSYEKL. The germline V and J ends were trimmed by 0 bases and 5 bases, with 15 bases remaining between them. This CDR3 region has 16 residues. The CDR3 sequence: CASSQDFAGVEDTQYF. In DNA form, the CDR3 reads TGCGCCAGCAGCCAAGATTTTGCCGGGGTGGAAGATACGCAGTATTTT.